This T cell receptor beta chain was identified in a study of CD8 T cells in ankylosing spondylitis. Study observations and caveats: Disease-linked clones were CD8+ and relatively rare in peripheral blood. Typical of ankylosing spondylitis blood, it appeared, was a TCR beta motif of fewer than ten highly homologous variants. The study looked at matched synovial fluid samples from ankylosing spondylitis patients. Disease-linked clones were reported to be significantly enriched there.

TCRdb re-called the 5' RACE reads with MiXCR, one entry per CDR3 protein. There are 700,000 to 1,000,000 distinct CDR3 sequences in the sample; approximately 12% occur only once, and 0.45% to 0.6% lies in the top ten. The ends were cut back, 0 bases at V and 1 base at J, with 6 bases in the middle. Germline V gives CDR1 SGHTA, CDR2 FQGTGA. This CDR3 contains 14 residues. This clonotype was recorded at least ten times. Its antigen remains unidentified. The chain carries TRBV7-3 and TRBJ1-1; D remains unclear. Sequenced sample: blood, either unsorted or a sorted T cell fraction (not recorded which). The clonotype comes from a male donor with ankylosing spondylitis. CDR3 nucleotide sequence: TGTGCCAGCAGCTTAACGGCCTCGAACACTGAAGCTTTCTTT. Translating gives CASSLTASNTEAFF. The whole variable domain, remainder taken from reference TRBV7-3 and TRBJ1-1, is GAGVSQTPSNKVTEKGKYVELRCDPISGHTALYWYRQSLGQGPEFLIYFQGTGAADDSGLPNDRFFAVRPEGSVSTLKIQRTERGDSAVYLCASSLTASNTEAFFGQGTRLTVV.